This T cell receptor (beta chain) is drawn from a study of blood T cell repertoires in COVID-19. Study overall: The origin of the acute and convalescent COVID-19 samples was the United States, Italy and Spain.

Clones were read by immunoSEQ multiplex PCR, and TCRdb kept only the in-frame ones, dropping some. The repertoire holds about 170,000 clones, with roughly 85% as singletons. Participants' reported clinical history set cohort assignment. The material sequenced was PBMCs or T cells enriched from blood (not recorded which). This sequence originates from a woman aged 45 to 65 who had recovered from COVID-19.

The CDR3 DNA is TGTGCCAGCAGCTCCGGGACAGGGGGAGAGACCCAGTACTTC. Translated, it gives CASSSGTGGETQYF. The rearrangement links TRBV7-3 to TRBJ2-5; 11 bases line up with TRBD1. CDR3 length: 14 residues. Germline CDR1 and CDR2: SGHTA and FQGTGA. Trimming cost V 4 bases and J 4 bases; bases outside gene matches: 2.